This T cell receptor (beta chain) was found in a study of shared T cell receptors in the human thymus. The trim removed 0 bases at V and 6 bases at J, leaving 5 bases unmatched. Germline V lookup: CDR1 SGHRS, CDR2 YFSETQ. This CDR3 has 15 amino acids. Libraries were prepared by immunoSEQ multiplex PCR; TCRdb keeps only in-frame clonotypes and omits some of them. The sample includes some 760,000 clones, 75% to 90% seen only once; the top ten take under 0.012%. This sample was shared with a second study, whose subject was human thymus T cells. That work states: Congenital heart defects were the reason for the corrective surgery that the donors, healthy Finnish infants, were having. Corrective heart surgery yielded the resections from which the thymus tissue came. Thymic and blood repertoires appeared to carry a bias in their V and J gene usage. A high degree of thymic repertoire overlap among unrelated individuals was reported in related research.

Sequenced sample: thymocytes. V is TRBV5-1 and J is TRBJ1-2, with 10 nucleotides matching TRBD1. The sequence was obtained from a girl in the first two years of life with a congenital heart defect. The CDR3 here is CASSLVVTGGDGYTF. The CDR3 coding sequence is TGCGCCAGCAGCTTGGTTGTGACAGGGGGCGATGGCTACACCTTC.